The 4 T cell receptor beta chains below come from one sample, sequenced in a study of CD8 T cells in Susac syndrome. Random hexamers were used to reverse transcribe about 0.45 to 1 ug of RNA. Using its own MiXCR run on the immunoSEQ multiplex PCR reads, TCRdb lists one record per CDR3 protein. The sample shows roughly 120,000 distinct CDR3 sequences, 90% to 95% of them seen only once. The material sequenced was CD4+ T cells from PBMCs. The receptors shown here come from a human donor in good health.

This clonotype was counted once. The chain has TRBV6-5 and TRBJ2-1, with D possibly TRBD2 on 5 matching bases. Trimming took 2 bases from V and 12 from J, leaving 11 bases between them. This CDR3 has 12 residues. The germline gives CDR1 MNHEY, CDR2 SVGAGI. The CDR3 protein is CASSYTMGVQFF. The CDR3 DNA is TGTGCCAGCAGTTACACTATGGGAGTGCAGTTCTTC.

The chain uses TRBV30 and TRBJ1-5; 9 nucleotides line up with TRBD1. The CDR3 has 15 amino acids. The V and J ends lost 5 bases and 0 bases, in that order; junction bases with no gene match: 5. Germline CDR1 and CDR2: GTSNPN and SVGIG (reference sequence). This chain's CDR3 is CAWHTGGHSNQPQHF. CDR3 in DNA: TGTGCCTGGCATACAGGGGGCCATAGCAATCAGCCCCAGCATTTT.

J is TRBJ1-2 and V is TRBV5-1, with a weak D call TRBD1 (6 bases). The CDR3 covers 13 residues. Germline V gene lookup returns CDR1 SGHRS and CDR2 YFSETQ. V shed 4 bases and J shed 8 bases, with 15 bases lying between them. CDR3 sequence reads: CASSPGIQGGYTF. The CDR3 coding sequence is TGCGCCAGCAGCCCCGGGATACAGGGCGGCTACACCTTC. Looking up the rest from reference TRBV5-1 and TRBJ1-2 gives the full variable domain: KAGVTQTPRYLIKTRGQQVTLSCSPISGHRSVSWYQQTPGQGLQFLFEYFSETQRNKGNFPGRFSGRQFSNSRSEMNVSTLELGDSALYLCASSPGIQGGYTFGSGTRLTVV.

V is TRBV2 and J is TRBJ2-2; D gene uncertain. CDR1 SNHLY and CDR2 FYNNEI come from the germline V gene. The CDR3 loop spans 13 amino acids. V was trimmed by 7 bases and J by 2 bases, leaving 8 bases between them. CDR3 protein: CASKAFNTGELFF. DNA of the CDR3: TGTGCCAGCAAGGCCTTTAACACCGGGGAGCTGTTTTTT.